These T cell receptor beta chains were read from a single sample in a study of cytomegalovirus exposure and HLA in healthy donors. Data came from immunoSEQ multiplex PCR; TCRdb stores just in-frame clones and leaves some out. Of 100,000 to 150,000 clones in the sample, about 8.6% were seen once. The sequencing sample was made of PBMCs. These receptors were taken from a woman in her thirties or forties in good health and CMV-seropositive. The CDR3 runs from the conserved cysteine through the conserved F or W. The D gene is left open where the match is weak. Size is omitted from some rows. Given values are once, few, many or a class for expanded clones.

TGTGCCAGCAGGGACAACATGAACACTGAAGCTTTCTTT CASRDNMNTEAFF few TRBV27 . TRBJ1-1
TGTGCCATCAGGCAGGGGGAAAATGAAAAACTGTTTTTT CAIRQGENEKLFF . TRBV10-3 TRBD1 TRBJ1-4
TGTGCCAGCAGCGTAGGGGCCAGTAACTATGGCTACACCTTC CASSVGASNYGYTF . TRBV9 . TRBJ1-2
TGTGCCAGCAGTTTATCGTTTACAGGGCCCTATGGCTACACCTTC CASSLSFTGPYGYTF . TRBV27 . TRBJ1-2
TGTGCCAGCAGACCCCAGGACGGCACAACAGGGCTAGGTGGCTACACCTTC CASRPQDGTTGLGGYTF few TRBV27 . TRBJ1-2
TGTGCCAGTACGAGGGGAGGTGGTAGGACTGAAGCTTTCTTT CASTRGGGRTEAFF few TRBV19 . TRBJ1-1
TGTGCCATCAGCCATCCCGGGACAGGGTCCGATACGCAGTATTTT CAISHPGTGSDTQYF . TRBV10-3 TRBD1 TRBJ2-3
TGTGCCAGCAGCTTGAACGGGGGGTCGCTTCCAACTGGAAACACCATATATTTT CASSLNGGSLPTGNTIYF few TRBV5-6 . TRBJ1-3
TGCGCCAGCAGCTTGGGGGGACAGACCTACGAGCAGTACTTC CASSLGGQTYEQYF few TRBV5-1 TRBD1 TRBJ2-7
TGTGCCAGTGCCGCCGGGCAGGGGGCTTACAATGAGCAGTTCTTC CASAAGQGAYNEQFF . TRBV19 TRBD1 TRBJ2-1
TGTGCCAGCAGCCCACAAACAGGGGGCGGTAGCAATCAGCCCCAGCATTTT CASSPQTGGGSNQPQHF . TRBV7-8 TRBD1 TRBJ1-5
TGTGCCAGCAGCTCACTAGCGGGGCCGAGCTCCTACGAGCAGTACTTC CASSSLAGPSSYEQYF . TRBV11-2 TRBD2 TRBJ2-7
TGTGCCTGGGCTAGGACAGGAGGCCAAGAGACCCAGTACTTC CAWARTGGQETQYF . TRBV30 TRBD1 TRBJ2-5
TGCGCCAGCAGCGTGATCCCGACTGGTCAAGAGACCCAGTACTTC CASSVIPTGQETQYF few TRBV5-1 . TRBJ2-5
TGTGCCAGCAGCCGTACCCAGGGAGAGACCCAGTACTTC CASSRTQGETQYF . TRBV7-7 . TRBJ2-5
TGCGCCAGCCTCCGGGAGCCAGCCTACGAGCAGTACTTC CASLREPAYEQYF few TRBV23-1 . TRBJ2-7
TGTGCCAGCAGCGTAGGGACTAGCGGGGTAATGACCCAGTACTTC CASSVGTSGVMTQYF . TRBV9 TRBD2 TRBJ2-5
TGTGCCAGCAGCTTAGTTGGGAGCTCCTACGAGCAGTACTTC CASSLVGSSYEQYF . TRBV7-9 . TRBJ2-7
TGTGCCAGCAGTCGGGGGGGTGATGCTTATGGCTACACCTTC CASSRGGDAYGYTF few TRBV7-9 . TRBJ1-2
TGTGCCAGCGTACTGCGGGGGCAGGGCACTGAAGCTTTCTTT CASVLRGQGTEAFF few TRBV2 . TRBJ1-1
TGTGCCAGTAGTATAGCTCGGGGGAGGAACACTGAAGCTTTCTTT CASSIARGRNTEAFF few TRBV19 . TRBJ1-1
TGTGCCAGCAGCGAAGGGACAGGGGCTAATTCACCCCTCCACTTT CASSEGTGANSPLHF . TRBV5-6 TRBD1 TRBJ1-6
TGTGCCAGCAGTTTCGGGACAGAAGAGACCCAGTACTTC CASSFGTEETQYF few TRBV6-5 TRBD1 TRBJ2-5
TGCAGTGCAAGACAGGGGTACGAGCAGTACTTC CSARQGYEQYF . TRBV20-1 TRBD1 TRBJ2-7
TGCGCCAGCAGCTTGGGTTCAGGAGGCTACACCTTC CASSLGSGGYTF few TRBV5-1 . TRBJ1-2
TGTGCCAGCAGTGACTCTTGGCAGGGATCCTCACCCCTCCACTTT CASSDSWQGSSPLHF . TRBV6-4 . TRBJ1-6
TGCGCCAGCAGCTTGGCGACAGGGGGATTGGCTAATGAAAAACTGTTTTTT CASSLATGGLANEKLFF . TRBV5-1 TRBD1 TRBJ1-4
TGTGCCAGCTCTCTCGGGACAGGGACTCCAATGAACACTGAAGCTTTCTTT CASSLGTGTPMNTEAFF few TRBV18 TRBD1 TRBJ1-1
TGTGCCAGCAGCTTAGTGGCAGGGTCCTCCTACGAGCAGTACTTC CASSLVAGSSYEQYF . TRBV11-2 . TRBJ2-7
TGTGCCAGCAGTTTTGGGGGGTGGAATTCACCCCTCCACTTT CASSFGGWNSPLHF . TRBV28 . TRBJ1-6
TGTGCCAGCAGCTCCCAACGTGGGGCACGCCACGTCGAGCAGTACTTC CASSSQRGARHVEQYF few TRBV7-9 . TRBJ2-7
TGTGCCAGCAGCCCCTTCACAGGGGAAGGGAACATTCAGTACTTC CASSPFTGEGNIQYF . TRBV7-6 TRBD1 TRBJ2-4
TGTGCCAGCAGGCGACAAAGATGGACTGAAGCTTTCTTT CASRRQRWTEAFF few TRBV14 . TRBJ1-1
TGTGCCAGCAGGGAGGGGGGGAGGAGGAATCAGCCCCAGCATTTT CASREGGRRNQPQHF . TRBV6-5 . TRBJ1-5
TGTGCCAGCAGTGAAATGGCAGGGGGCTGGGGGGGCAATCAGCCCCAGCATTTT CASSEMAGGWGGNQPQHF once TRBV2 TRBD1 TRBJ1-5
TGTGCCAGCAGTTGGGGGGTAGGGCCCTACGAGCAGTACTTC CASSWGVGPYEQYF . TRBV28 . TRBJ2-7
TGTGCCAGCAGTCCGAGGGATTCGAACACCGGGGAGCTGTTTTTT CASSPRDSNTGELFF few TRBV6-6 . TRBJ2-2
TGTGCCAGCAGCTTGCGTCTTGGCTACACCTTC CASSLRLGYTF . TRBV7-2 . TRBJ1-2
TGTGCCATCAGGGACTACAGACAGAACACTGAAGCTTTCTTT CAIRDYRQNTEAFF few TRBV10-3 . TRBJ1-1
TGTGCCAGCAGCTCTAGCGGGGGAGCTTCGACCCAGTACTTC CASSSSGGASTQYF . TRBV7-9 TRBD2 TRBJ2-5
TGTGCCAGCAGCTTAGTACAGGGCTCAACCTACGAGCAGTACTTC CASSLVQGSTYEQYF few TRBV7-6 . TRBJ2-7
TGTGCCAGCAGTTCTCTGACAGGCTCTTTTCGACACACAGATACGCAGTATTTT CASSSLTGSFRHTDTQYF few TRBV27 . TRBJ2-3
TGTGCCAGCAGCTTGGCCAGGGGCAATCAGCCCCAGCATTTT CASSLARGNQPQHF . TRBV5-6 . TRBJ1-5
TGTGCCAGCAGCTTAGAGGGGAGCAATCAGCCCCAGCATTTT CASSLEGSNQPQHF . TRBV7-6 . TRBJ1-5
TGCGCCAGCAGCGTCGGGACAGGTGGAGGCTACACCTTC CASSVGTGGGYTF few TRBV10-1 TRBD1 TRBJ1-2
TGCGCCAGCAATCCGGGGACAGGAGTTTTTGAAGCTTTCTTT CASNPGTGVFEAFF . TRBV5-1 TRBD1 TRBJ1-1
TGTGCCAGCATTAGACAGCGGGGTAGCAATCAGCCCCAGCATTTT CASIRQRGSNQPQHF few TRBV27 . TRBJ1-5
TGTGCCAGCAGCTTAGGGGCCCCTAGCACTGAAGCTTTCTTT CASSLGAPSTEAFF few TRBV5-5 . TRBJ1-1
TGTGCCAGCTCACCACGAACTGGGACAGGGTTACCAGAAGCTTTCTTT CASSPRTGTGLPEAFF . TRBV18 TRBD1 TRBJ1-1
TGTGCCAGCAGCGTGAAGGGACAGCTCTCCTACGAGCAGTACTTC CASSVKGQLSYEQYF . TRBV7-6 TRBD1 TRBJ2-7
TGTGCCAGCTCACCACCGGGGGGTTACACTGAAGCTTTCTTT CASSPPGGYTEAFF . TRBV18 . TRBJ1-1
TGTGCCAGCAGTTTAGACCATCCCAACTATGGCTACCCCTTC CASSLDHPNYGYPF . TRBV7-9 . TRBJ1-2
TGTGCCAGCAGCTTAGACGGACAGGCGGTGTCCTATGGCTACACCTTC CASSLDGQAVSYGYTF few TRBV11-2 TRBD1 TRBJ1-2
TGTGCCAGCAGGGACAGGGAGGTCAATGAGCAGTTCTTC CASRDREVNEQFF few TRBV2 TRBD1 TRBJ2-1
TGTGCCAGCAGCCCGGACAGGGGGCGCTGGACTGAAGCTTTCTTT CASSPDRGRWTEAFF . TRBV5-4 TRBD1 TRBJ1-1